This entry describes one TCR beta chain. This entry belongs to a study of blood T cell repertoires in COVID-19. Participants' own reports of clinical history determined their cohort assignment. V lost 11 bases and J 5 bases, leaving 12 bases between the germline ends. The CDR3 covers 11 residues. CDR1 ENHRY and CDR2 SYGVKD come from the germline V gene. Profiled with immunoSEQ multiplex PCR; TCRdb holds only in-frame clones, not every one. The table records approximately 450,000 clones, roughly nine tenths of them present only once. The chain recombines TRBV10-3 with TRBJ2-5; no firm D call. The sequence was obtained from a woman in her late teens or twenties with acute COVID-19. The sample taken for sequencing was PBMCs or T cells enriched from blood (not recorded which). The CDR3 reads CAPPGTETQYF. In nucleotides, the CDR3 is TGTGCCCCCCCCGGTACTGAGACCCAGTACTTC.